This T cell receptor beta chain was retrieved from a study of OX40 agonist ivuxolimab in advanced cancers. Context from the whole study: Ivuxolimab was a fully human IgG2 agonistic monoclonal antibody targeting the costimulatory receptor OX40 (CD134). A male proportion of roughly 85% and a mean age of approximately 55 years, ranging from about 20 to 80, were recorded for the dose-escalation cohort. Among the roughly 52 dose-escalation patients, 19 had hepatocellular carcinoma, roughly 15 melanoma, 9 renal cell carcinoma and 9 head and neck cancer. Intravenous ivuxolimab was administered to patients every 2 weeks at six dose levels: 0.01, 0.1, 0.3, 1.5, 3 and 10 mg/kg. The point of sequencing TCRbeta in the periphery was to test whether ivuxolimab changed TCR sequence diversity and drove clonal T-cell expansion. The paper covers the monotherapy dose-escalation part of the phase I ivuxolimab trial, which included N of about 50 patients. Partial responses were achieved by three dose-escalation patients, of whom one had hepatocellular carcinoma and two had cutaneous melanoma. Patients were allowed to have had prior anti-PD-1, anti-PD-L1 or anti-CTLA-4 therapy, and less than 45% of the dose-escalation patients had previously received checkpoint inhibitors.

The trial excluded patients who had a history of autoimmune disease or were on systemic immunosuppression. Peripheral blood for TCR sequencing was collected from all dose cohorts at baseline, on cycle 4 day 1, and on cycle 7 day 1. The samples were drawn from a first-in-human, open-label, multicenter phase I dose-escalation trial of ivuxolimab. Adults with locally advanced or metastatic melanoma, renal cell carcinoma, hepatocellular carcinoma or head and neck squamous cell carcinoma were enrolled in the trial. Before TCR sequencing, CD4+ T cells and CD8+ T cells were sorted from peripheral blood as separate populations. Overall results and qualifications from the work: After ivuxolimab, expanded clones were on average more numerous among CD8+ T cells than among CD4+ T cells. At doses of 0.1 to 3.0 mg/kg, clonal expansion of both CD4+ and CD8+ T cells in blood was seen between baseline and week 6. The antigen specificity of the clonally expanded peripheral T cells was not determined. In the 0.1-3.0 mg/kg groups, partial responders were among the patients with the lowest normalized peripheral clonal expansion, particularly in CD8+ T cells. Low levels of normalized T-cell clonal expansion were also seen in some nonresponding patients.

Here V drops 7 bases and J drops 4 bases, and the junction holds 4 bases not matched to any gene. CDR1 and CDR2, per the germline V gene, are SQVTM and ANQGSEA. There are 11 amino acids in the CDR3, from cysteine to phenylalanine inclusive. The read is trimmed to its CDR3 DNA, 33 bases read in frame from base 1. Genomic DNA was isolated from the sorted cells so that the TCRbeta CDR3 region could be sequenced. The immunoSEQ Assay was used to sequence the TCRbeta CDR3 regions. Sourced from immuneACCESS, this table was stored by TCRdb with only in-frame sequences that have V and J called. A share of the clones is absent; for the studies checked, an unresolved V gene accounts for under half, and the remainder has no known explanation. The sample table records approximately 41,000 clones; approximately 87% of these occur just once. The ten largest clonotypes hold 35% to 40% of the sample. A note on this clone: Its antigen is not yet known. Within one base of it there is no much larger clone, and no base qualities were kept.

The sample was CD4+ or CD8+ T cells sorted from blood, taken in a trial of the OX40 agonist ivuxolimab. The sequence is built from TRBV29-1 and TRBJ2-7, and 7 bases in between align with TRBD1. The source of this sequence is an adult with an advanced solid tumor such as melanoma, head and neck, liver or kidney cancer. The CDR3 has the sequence CSGKTGYEQYF. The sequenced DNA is TGCAGCGGTAAGACAGGGTACGAGCAGTACTTC.